This T cell receptor beta chain is drawn from a study of OX40 agonist ivuxolimab in advanced cancers. Overall study context: Participants averaged approximately 61 years of age (range roughly 23 to 79) and were around 83% male.

Sequenced by immunoSEQ multiplex PCR; TCRdb stores in-frame clones only, minus some. The table has just under 65,000 clones, roughly 89% seen once. Germline lookup yields CDR1 SGDLS and CDR2 YYNGEE. This CDR3 spans 15 amino acids. Trimming took 0 bases from V and 6 from J; bases not matched to a gene: 0. Enrollment shut out patients with autoimmune disease history or systemic immunosuppression. Patients had blood sampled at baseline and again on cycle 4 day 1 and cycle 7 day 1. Findings of the study overall: Circulating CD4+ and CD8+ T cells showed clonal expansion by week 6 at 0.1 to 3.0 mg/kg.

As regards this clone: The antigen remains unidentified.

The genes are TRBV9 and TRBJ2-3; 14 nucleotides align to TRBD2. The source is an adult with an advanced solid tumor such as melanoma, head and neck, liver or kidney cancer. The sequencing here drew on CD4+ or CD8+ T cells sorted from blood, taken in a trial of the OX40 agonist ivuxolimab. The DNA of the CDR3 is TGTGCCAGCAGCGTAGGACTAGCGGGAGGGGATACGCAGTATTTT. Its translation: CASSVGLAGGDTQYF.